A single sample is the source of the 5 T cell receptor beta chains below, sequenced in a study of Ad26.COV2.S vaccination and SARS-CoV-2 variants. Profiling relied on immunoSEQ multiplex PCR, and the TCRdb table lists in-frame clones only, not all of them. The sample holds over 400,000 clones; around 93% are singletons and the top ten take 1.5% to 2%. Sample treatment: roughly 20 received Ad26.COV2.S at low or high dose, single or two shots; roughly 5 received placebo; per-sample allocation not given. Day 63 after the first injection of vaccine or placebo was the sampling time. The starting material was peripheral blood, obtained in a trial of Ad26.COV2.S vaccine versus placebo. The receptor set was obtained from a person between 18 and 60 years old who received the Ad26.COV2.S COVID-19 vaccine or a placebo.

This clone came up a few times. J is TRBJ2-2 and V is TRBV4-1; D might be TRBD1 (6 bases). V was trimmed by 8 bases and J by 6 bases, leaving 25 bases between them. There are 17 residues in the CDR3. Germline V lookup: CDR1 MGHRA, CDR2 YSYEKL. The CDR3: CASFGAGELLGPGELFF. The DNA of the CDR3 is TGCGCCAGCTTTGGGGCAGGGGAGCTTCTTGGGCCCGGGGAGCTGTTTTTT.

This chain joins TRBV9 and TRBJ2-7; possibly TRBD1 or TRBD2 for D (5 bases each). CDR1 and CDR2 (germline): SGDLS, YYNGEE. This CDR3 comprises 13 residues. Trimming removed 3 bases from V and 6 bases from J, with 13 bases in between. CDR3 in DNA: TGTGCCAGCAGCGGGCCGGGGCCTACCGAGCAGTACTTC. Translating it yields CASSGPGPTEQYF.

CDR3 nucleotide sequence: TGCAGTGCTAGATTCGGGCAGGATCAGTTCTTC. Encoded protein: CSARFGQDQFF. This sequence joins TRBV20-1 and TRBJ2-1; D unclear. Germline CDR1 reads DFQATT; CDR2 reads SNEGSKA (reference sequence). Trimming removed 2 bases from V and 13 bases from J, with 12 bases in between. The CDR3 has 11 amino acids.

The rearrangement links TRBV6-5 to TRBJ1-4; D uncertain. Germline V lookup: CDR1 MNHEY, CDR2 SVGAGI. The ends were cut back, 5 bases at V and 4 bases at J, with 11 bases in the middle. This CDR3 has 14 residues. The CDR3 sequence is CASSTGEINEKLFF. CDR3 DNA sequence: TGTGCCAGCAGTACCGGAGAAATTAATGAAAAACTGTTTTTT.

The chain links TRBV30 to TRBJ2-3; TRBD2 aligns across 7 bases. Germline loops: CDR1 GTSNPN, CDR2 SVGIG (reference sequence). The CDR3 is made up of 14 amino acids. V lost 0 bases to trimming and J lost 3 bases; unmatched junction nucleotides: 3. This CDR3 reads CAWSVNGGTDTQYF. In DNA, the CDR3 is TGTGCCTGGAGTGTCAACGGGGGGACAGATACGCAGTATTTT.